These 32 T cell receptor beta chains were all obtained from the same sample, sequenced in a study of post-analysis software for immune sequencing data. The study's findings and limits: When patients were compared with controls, roughly five TRBV segments were more frequent, TRBV5-6, TRBV5-1 and TRBV20-1 among them.

Unique molecular identifiers were carried by the TCR beta cDNA libraries. TCRdb fed the PCR reads into MiXCR, producing one record per CDR3 protein. The sample shows hundreds of thousands of distinct CDR3 sequences, around 44% of them seen only once. Antigens of these TCRs are unknown. Input material: blood. The receptors shown here come from a girl aged 5-17 years with multiple sclerosis.

This clonotype occurred once. This chain joins TRBV11-3 and TRBJ2-7, with 7 bases lining up with TRBD2. Germline V gene lookup returns CDR1 SGHNT and CDR2 YENEEA. Unmatched junction bases numbered 6, after V lost 2 bases and J lost 5 bases. This CDR3 is built from 14 residues. The CDR3 nucleotides are TGTGCCAGCAGCTTAAACAGCGGGATAGACGAGCAGTACTTC. Residues: CASSLNSGIDEQYF. The complete variable domain, with remaining parts taken from reference TRBV11-3 and TRBJ2-7, reads EAGVVQSPRYKIIEKKQPVAFWCNPISGHNTLYWYLQNLGQGPELLIRYENEEAVDDSQLPKDRFSAERLKGVDSTLKIQPAELGDSAVYLCASSLNSGIDEQYFGPGTRLTVT.

The V gene is TRBV5-1, the J gene TRBJ2-7, with 9 bases identical to TRBD1. From germline, CDR1 is SGHRS and CDR2 YFSETQ. The junction had 12 bases not matched to a gene; V was cut back by 4 bases and J by 4 bases. This CDR3 has 16 residues. CDR3 in DNA: TGCGCCAGCAGCGGGCCGAAAGGGACAGGGAGGTACGAGCAGTACTTC. It yields the protein CASSGPKGTGRYEQYF.

V and J are TRBV20-1 and TRBJ2-5; weak D call: TRBD2 (6 bases). V shed 4 bases and J shed 1 base, with 13 bases lying between them. The CDR3 is 14 residues long. Germline loops: CDR1 DFQATT, CDR2 SNEGSKA (reference sequence). CDR3 DNA sequence: TGCAGTGCTATCAGGCCGGGGGTCCAAGAGACCCAGTACTTC. Residues: CSAIRPGVQETQYF.

This clonotype was found once. The J gene is TRBJ1-1, the V gene TRBV25-1; D remains unclear. V was clipped by 11 bases and J by 1 base, with 17 bases between them. This CDR3 contains 14 residues. CDR1 is MGHDK, CDR2 SYGVNS, per germline. This CDR3 reads CAAAAAVTNTEAFF. CDR3 nucleotides: TGTGCCGCAGCAGCGGCAGTGACGAACACTGAAGCTTTCTTT. Drawing the rest from reference TRBV25-1 and TRBJ1-1, the complete variable domain is EADIYQTPRYLVIGTGKKITLECSQTMGHDKMYWYQQDPGMELHLIHYSYGVNSTEKGDLSSESTVSRIRTEHFPLTLESARPSHTSQYLCAAAAAVTNTEAFFGQGTRLTVV.

The chain combines TRBV6-2 or TRBV6-3 with TRBJ2-5; a possible D gene is TRBD2 (5 bases). Trimming pared 8 bases from V and 5 bases from J, leaving 21 bases between. Germline CDR1 MNHEY, CDR2 SVGEGT. The CDR3 runs to 15 residues. CDR3 sequence reads: CASAPGWATRETQYF. Here the CDR3 DNA reads TGTGCCAGCGCCCCAGGTTGGGCTACTAGGGAGACCCAGTACTTC.

The rearrangement uses TRBV12-3 or TRBV12-4 and TRBJ2-1; 11 positions match TRBD1. The CDR3 has 13 residues. With V trimmed by 10 bases and J by 8 bases, 7 bases remained unmatched. CDR3 region: CAMSGTGGYEQFF. The CDR3 region has the DNA TGTGCCATGTCCGGGACAGGGGGGTATGAGCAGTTCTTC.

This clonotype came up a few times. V gene TRBV12-3 or TRBV12-4 combines with J gene TRBJ2-7, with a possible D match to TRBD2 (5 bases). The CDR3 extends over 15 amino acids. Between the trimmed V and J ends, which lost 5 bases and 0 bases, there was a span of 14 bases. The CDR3 region is CASSPRGGVSYEQYF. CDR3 sequence (DNA): TGTGCCAGCAGTCCACGGGGTGGAGTCTCCTACGAGCAGTACTTC.

In regard to this clonotype: A much larger clone differs from this one at a single base, so this may be a read error. The CDR3 reads CASRTSGSSYSEQFF. In DNA form, the CDR3 reads TGTGCCAGCAGGACTAGCGGGAGCTCCTACAGTGAGCAGTTCTTC. V usage is TRBV6-5 and J usage is TRBJ2-1; 12 positions agree with TRBD2. There are 15 residues in the CDR3. Germline assignment: CDR1 MNHEY and CDR2 SVGAGI.

This clonotype has just a few counts. The J gene is TRBJ2-1, the V gene TRBV5-1; possible D gene TRBD1, 6 bases. V lost 0 bases and J lost 5, with 9 bases in between. CDR1 and CDR2 (germline): SGHRS, YFSETQ. This CDR3 is built from 14 residues. The CDR3 DNA follows: TGCGCCAGCAGCTTGGTTACAGGGAACAATGAGCAGTTCTTC. Translated: CASSLVTGNNEQFF.

The chain employs TRBV5-1 and TRBJ1-2; 7 positions match TRBD1. Trimming removed 0 bases from V and 8 bases from J; junction bases left unmatched: 13. Looked up from germline, CDR1 is SGHRS and CDR2 is YFSETQ. The CDR3 runs to 16 residues. The CDR3 sequence is CASSLGDREDIRGYTF. As DNA, the CDR3 is TGCGCCAGCAGCTTGGGGGACAGAGAAGATATTCGGGGCTACACCTTC.

The V and J genes are TRBV7-8 and TRBJ1-5, with 8 bases aligning to TRBD1. Germline assignment: CDR1 SGHVS and CDR2 FQNEAQ. Unmatched junction bases numbered 7, after V lost 5 bases and J lost 4 bases. CDR3 size: 15 residues. The CDR3 sequence: CASSPLDRVNQPQHF. The CDR3 DNA reads as TGTGCCAGCAGCCCATTGGACAGGGTAAATCAGCCCCAGCATTTT.

The chain has TRBV4-1 and TRBJ2-7, with unresolved D. Germline assignment: CDR1 MGHRA and CDR2 YSYEKL. V was pared by 3 bases and J by 2 bases, with 11 bases between. The length of the CDR3 is 14 residues. The CDR3 sequence is CASSQITETYEQYF. In DNA form, the CDR3 reads TGCGCCAGCAGCCAGATCACAGAGACCTACGAGCAGTACTTC.

CDR3 loop: CASRSQGSAGNTIYF. In DNA form, the CDR3 reads TGTGCCAGCAGGTCGCAGGGTTCGGCTGGAAACACCATATATTTT. This chain uses TRBV27 with TRBJ1-3, with TRBD1 as a possible D gene (5 bases). Germline V gene data show CDR1 as MNHEY and CDR2 as SMNVEV (reference sequence). Trimming pared 6 bases from V and 2 bases from J, leaving 14 bases between. The CDR3 runs 15 residues.

This rearrangement joins TRBV12-3 or TRBV12-4 to TRBJ1-1; a weak D match, TRBD1 (6 bases). The CDR3 is made up of 12 amino acids. Trimming took off 7 bases at V and 4 bases at J, with 10 bases between the two ends. CDR3: CASNSGVTEAFF. The CDR3 bases are TGTGCCAGCAATTCAGGGGTCACTGAAGCTTTCTTT.

This clonotype was detected only a few times. The rearrangement links TRBV20-1 to TRBJ2-5, with 12 bases aligning to TRBD2. This CDR3 comprises 18 residues. Germline CDR1 and CDR2: DFQATT and SNEGSKA (reference sequence). After removal of 0 bases from V and 4 bases from J, the junction contained 12 bases not matched to a gene. In nucleotides, the CDR3 is TGCAGTGCTAGAGATTACGCTAGCGGGGGGGCCGGTCTAGAGACCCAGTACTTC. This sequence encodes CSARDYASGGAGLETQYF.

This clonotype was seen only a few times. The rearrangement uses TRBV29-1 and TRBJ2-3; 8 nucleotides align to TRBD1. The CDR3 is made up of 14 amino acids. The V gene end was trimmed by 5 bases and the J gene end by 0 bases; junction bases not matched to a gene: 4. Germline loops: CDR1 SQVTM, CDR2 ANQGSEA. CDR3 loop: CSVRTGSSTDTQYF. CDR3 DNA sequence: TGCAGCGTTCGGACAGGGTCGAGCACAGATACGCAGTATTTT.

The chain carries TRBV4-2 and TRBJ2-7, with 11 bases that match TRBD2. The CDR3 totals 15 residues. V was pared by 5 bases and J by 0 bases, with 3 bases of the junction left unmatched. Germline values: CDR1 LGHNA, CDR2 YNFKEQ. CDR3 bases: TGTGCCAGCAGCAGACTAGCGGGGAGCTCCTACGAGCAGTACTTC. Translating it yields CASSRLAGSSYEQYF.

J is TRBJ2-1 and V is TRBV29-1; 10 bases are a match to TRBD1. Germline CDR1 and CDR2: SQVTM and ANQGSEA. The CDR3 runs to 15 residues. V lost 7 bases to trimming and J lost 3 bases; unmatched junction nucleotides: 9. The CDR3 DNA sequence: TGCAGCGCCCCGCCGGGACAGGGGAACTACAATGAGCAGTTCTTC. Translation: CSAPPGQGNYNEQFF.

The J gene is TRBJ1-1, the V gene TRBV5-1; 9 bases map to TRBD1. The CDR3 spans 14 residues. Trimming took 6 bases from V and 4 from J; bases not matched to a gene: 7. Germline loops: CDR1 SGHRS, CDR2 YFSETQ. CDR3 loop: CASTGQGFGTEAFF. In DNA, the CDR3 is TGCGCCAGCACGGGACAGGGTTTCGGCACTGAAGCTTTCTTT.

The chain employs TRBV5-1 and TRBJ2-5; 10 positions match TRBD1. The V segment lost 3 bases and the J segment 0 bases; nucleotides outside the gene matches: 5. Per the germline V gene, CDR1 is SGHRS and CDR2 is YFSETQ. There are 16 residues in the CDR3. CDR3 amino acids: CASSSGTGVYQETQYF. The CDR3 DNA sequence: TGCGCCAGCAGCTCTGGGACAGGGGTCTACCAAGAGACCCAGTACTTC.

Written as DNA, the CDR3 is TGTGCCAGCAGTCAGGGACAGTATAATGAAAAACTGTTTTTT. It yields the protein CASSQGQYNEKLFF. The V call is TRBV7-6, the J call TRBJ1-4; 7 positions match TRBD1. This CDR3 is 14 amino acids long. Trimming removed 6 bases from V and 4 bases from J; junction bases left unmatched: 5. Germline-derived CDR1 and CDR2 are SGHVS and FNYEAQ.

The chain employs TRBV20-1 and TRBJ1-6; 9 bases map to TRBD1. V lost 2 bases, J lost 9 bases, and 11 bases stayed unmatched. Germline lookup yields CDR1 DFQATT and CDR2 SNEGSKA (reference sequence). CDR3 length: 16 amino acids. CDR3 bases: TGCAGTGCTAGACCTGACAGGGGGATGGTCGGTTCACCCCTCCACTTT. It yields the protein CSARPDRGMVGSPLHF.

This clonotype was counted between two and nine times. The chain links TRBV12-3 or TRBV12-4 to TRBJ2-3, with TRBD1 matching 8 bases. J gave up 2 bases and V 8 bases, and 6 bases lay outside the gene matches. The CDR3 runs to 14 residues. In DNA, the CDR3 is TGTGCCAGCCTAGAGGACAGGGACACAGATACGCAGTATTTT. As protein: CASLEDRDTDTQYF.

The chain joins TRBV15 to TRBJ2-1, with D perhaps TRBD2 (6 bases). The CDR3 has 15 residues. V dropped 5 bases and J dropped 0 bases, with 11 bases sitting between them. CDR1 LNHNV and CDR2 YYDKDF come from the germline V gene (reference sequence). This chain's CDR3 is CATSPIGGSYNEQFF. CDR3 DNA sequence: TGTGCCACCAGCCCCATCGGGGGCTCCTACAATGAGCAGTTCTTC.

The chain couples TRBV6-7 to TRBJ1-6; D unclear. TRBV6-7 belongs to the ORF category, with a function that is uncertain. Trimming took 0 bases from V and 6 from J, leaving 9 bases between them. The CDR3 loop spans 15 amino acids. CDR3: CASSYSNGCNSPLHF. The CDR3 DNA reads as TGTGCCAGCAGTTACTCGAATGGGTGTAATTCACCCCTCCACTTT.

This chain connects TRBV5-6 to TRBJ2-7; a possible D gene is TRBD1 (5 bases). This CDR3 is 16 amino acids long. The V gene's germline CDR1 is SGHDT and CDR2 YYEEEE. Trimming took 0 bases from V and 0 from J, leaving 13 bases between them. CDR3 sequence: CASSLGPSQGSYEQYF. The CDR3 coding sequence is TGTGCCAGCAGCTTGGGGCCCTCCCAGGGCTCCTACGAGCAGTACTTC.

The rearrangement uses TRBV7-9 and TRBJ2-1; D remains unclear. Germline V gives CDR1 SEHNR, CDR2 FQNEAQ (reference sequence). This CDR3 region has 12 residues. With 5 bases removed from V and 9 bases from J, the gap between germline ends came to 11 bases. The CDR3 sequence: CASSLLWGEQFF. CDR3 in DNA: TGTGCCAGCAGCCTCCTATGGGGTGAGCAGTTCTTC.

The chain employs TRBV20-1 and TRBJ2-1, with 14 bases lining up with TRBD2. V was clipped by 6 bases and J by 3 bases; unmatched bases: 7. This CDR3 is 16 amino acids long. The V gene's germline CDR1 is DFQATT and CDR2 SNEGSKA (reference sequence). CDR3 DNA: TGCAGTGCCCAAACCGGGACTAGCGGGGGCTACAATGAGCAGTTCTTC. It codes for CSAQTGTSGGYNEQFF.

CDR3 coding DNA: TGCGCCAGCAGCCAAGCAGCGACAGGGAATCAGCCCCAGCATTTT. The encoded protein is CASSQAATGNQPQHF. The chain employs TRBV4-1 and TRBJ1-5, with 7 bases aligning to TRBD1. V was pared by 1 base and J by 4 bases, with 4 bases of the junction left unmatched. This CDR3 has 15 amino acids. The V gene's germline CDR1 is MGHRA and CDR2 YSYEKL.

V gene TRBV5-1 combines with J gene TRBJ2-7; D is perhaps TRBD2 (7 bases). This CDR3 comprises 13 residues. Germline CDR1 is SGHRS and CDR2 is YFSETQ. Trimming pared 3 bases from V and 2 bases from J, leaving 9 bases between. As DNA, the CDR3 is TGCGCCAGCAGCTCGGGGGGCCCCTACGAGCAGTACTTC. Amino acid sequence: CASSSGGPYEQYF.

This chain uses TRBV11-2 with TRBJ2-5; D is unclear. The germline V gene encodes CDR1 SGHAT and CDR2 FQNNGV. The CDR3 length is 14 residues. V was cut by 6 bases and J by 4 bases, with 15 bases left in between. CDR3 in DNA: TGTGCCAGCAGGCCCCCAGAGGCAGGAGAGACCCAGTACTTC. Its protein product is CASRPPEAGETQYF.

This clonotype has a handful of counts. The chain has TRBV7-3 and TRBJ2-1; possibly TRBD2 for D (7 bases). Germline V CDR1 and CDR2: SGHTA, FQGTGA. The length of the CDR3 is 14 residues. Trimming shortened V by 9 bases and J by 6 bases, and 18 bases separated the two germline ends. The CDR3 reads CASGKGGPSNEQFF. CDR3 coding DNA: TGTGCCAGTGGCAAGGGGGGGCCGTCCAATGAGCAGTTCTTC. The full variable domain, with the rest looked up from reference TRBV7-3 and TRBJ2-1, is GAGVSQTPSNKVTEKGKYVELRCDPISGHTALYWYRQSLGQGPEFLIYFQGTGAADDSGLPNDRFFAVRPEGSVSTLKIQRTERGDSAVYLCASGKGGPSNEQFFGPGTRLTVL.